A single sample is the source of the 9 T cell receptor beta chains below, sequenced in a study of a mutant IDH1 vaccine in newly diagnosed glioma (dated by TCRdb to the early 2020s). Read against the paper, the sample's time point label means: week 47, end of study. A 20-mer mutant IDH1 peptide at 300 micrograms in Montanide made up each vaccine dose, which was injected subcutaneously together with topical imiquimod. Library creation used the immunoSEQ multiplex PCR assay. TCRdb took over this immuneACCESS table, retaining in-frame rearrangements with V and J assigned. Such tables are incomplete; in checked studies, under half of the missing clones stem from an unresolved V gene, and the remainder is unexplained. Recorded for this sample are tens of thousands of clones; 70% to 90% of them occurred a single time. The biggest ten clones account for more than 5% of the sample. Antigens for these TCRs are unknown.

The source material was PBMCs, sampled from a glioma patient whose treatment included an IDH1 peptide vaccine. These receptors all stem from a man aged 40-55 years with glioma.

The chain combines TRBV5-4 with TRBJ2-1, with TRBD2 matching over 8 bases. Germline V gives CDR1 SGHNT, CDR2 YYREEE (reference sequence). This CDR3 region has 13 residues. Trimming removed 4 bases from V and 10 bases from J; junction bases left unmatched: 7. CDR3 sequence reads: CASSQGLAEEQFF. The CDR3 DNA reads TGTGCCAGCAGCCAAGGACTAGCAGAAGAGCAGTTCTTC.

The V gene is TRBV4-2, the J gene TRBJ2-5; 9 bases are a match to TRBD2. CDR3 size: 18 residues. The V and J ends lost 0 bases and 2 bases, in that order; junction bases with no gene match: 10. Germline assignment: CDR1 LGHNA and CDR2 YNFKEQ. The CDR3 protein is CASSQEREGAGGQETQYF. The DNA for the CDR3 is TGTGCCAGCAGCCAAGAGAGGGAAGGAGCGGGGGGTCAAGAGACCCAGTACTTC.

The CDR3 DNA reads TGTGCCAGCAGTACCACAGGGGGTTTTAATGAAAAACTGTTTTTT. It is translated as CASSTTGGFNEKLFF. The chain couples TRBV27 to TRBJ1-4, with TRBD1 matching 8 bases. The CDR3 spans 15 residues. The junction had 6 bases not matched to a gene; V was cut back by 5 bases and J by 4 bases. Per the germline V gene, CDR1 is MNHEY and CDR2 is SMNVEV (reference sequence).

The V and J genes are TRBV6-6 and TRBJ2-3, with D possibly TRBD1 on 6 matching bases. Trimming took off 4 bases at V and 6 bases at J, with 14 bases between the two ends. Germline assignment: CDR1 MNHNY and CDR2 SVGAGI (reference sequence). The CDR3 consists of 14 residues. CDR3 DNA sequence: TGTGCCAGCAGTTTGGACAGTAAAGGTGATACGCAGTATTTT. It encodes CASSLDSKGDTQYF.

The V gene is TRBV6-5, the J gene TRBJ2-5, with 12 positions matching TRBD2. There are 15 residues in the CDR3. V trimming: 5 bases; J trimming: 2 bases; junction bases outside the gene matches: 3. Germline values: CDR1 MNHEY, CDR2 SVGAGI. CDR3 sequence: CASSTTSGGQETQYF. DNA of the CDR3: TGTGCCAGCAGTACGACTAGCGGGGGACAAGAGACCCAGTACTTC.

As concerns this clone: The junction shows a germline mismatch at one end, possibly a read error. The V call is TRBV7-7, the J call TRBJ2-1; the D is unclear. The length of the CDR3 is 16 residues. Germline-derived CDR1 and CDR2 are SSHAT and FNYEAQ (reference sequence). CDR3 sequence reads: CASSLFALWSYNEQFF. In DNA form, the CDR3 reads TGTGCTAGCAGCTTATTTGCTCTTTGGTCCTACAATGAGCAGTTCTTC.

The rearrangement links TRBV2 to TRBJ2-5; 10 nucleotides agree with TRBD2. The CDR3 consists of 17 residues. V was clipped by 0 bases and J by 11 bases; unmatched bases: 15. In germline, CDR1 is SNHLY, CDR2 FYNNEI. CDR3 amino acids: CASSEARLAGVRLEQYF. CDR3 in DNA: TGTGCCAGCAGTGAAGCTCGCCTAGCGGGAGTGCGGTTAGAGCAGTACTTC.

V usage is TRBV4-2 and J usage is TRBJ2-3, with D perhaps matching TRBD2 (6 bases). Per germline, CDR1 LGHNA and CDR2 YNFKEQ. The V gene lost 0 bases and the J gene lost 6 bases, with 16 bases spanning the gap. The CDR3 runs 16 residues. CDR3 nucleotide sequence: TGTGCCAGCAGCCAAGATGTTTTTGGCGGGATTGATACGCAGTATTTT. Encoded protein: CASSQDVFGGIDTQYF.

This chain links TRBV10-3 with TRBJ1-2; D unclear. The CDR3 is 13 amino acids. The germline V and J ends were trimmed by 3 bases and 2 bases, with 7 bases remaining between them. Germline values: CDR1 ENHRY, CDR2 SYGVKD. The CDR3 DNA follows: TGTGCCATCAGTGAATCAACAAACTATGGCTACACCTTC. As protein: CAISESTNYGYTF.